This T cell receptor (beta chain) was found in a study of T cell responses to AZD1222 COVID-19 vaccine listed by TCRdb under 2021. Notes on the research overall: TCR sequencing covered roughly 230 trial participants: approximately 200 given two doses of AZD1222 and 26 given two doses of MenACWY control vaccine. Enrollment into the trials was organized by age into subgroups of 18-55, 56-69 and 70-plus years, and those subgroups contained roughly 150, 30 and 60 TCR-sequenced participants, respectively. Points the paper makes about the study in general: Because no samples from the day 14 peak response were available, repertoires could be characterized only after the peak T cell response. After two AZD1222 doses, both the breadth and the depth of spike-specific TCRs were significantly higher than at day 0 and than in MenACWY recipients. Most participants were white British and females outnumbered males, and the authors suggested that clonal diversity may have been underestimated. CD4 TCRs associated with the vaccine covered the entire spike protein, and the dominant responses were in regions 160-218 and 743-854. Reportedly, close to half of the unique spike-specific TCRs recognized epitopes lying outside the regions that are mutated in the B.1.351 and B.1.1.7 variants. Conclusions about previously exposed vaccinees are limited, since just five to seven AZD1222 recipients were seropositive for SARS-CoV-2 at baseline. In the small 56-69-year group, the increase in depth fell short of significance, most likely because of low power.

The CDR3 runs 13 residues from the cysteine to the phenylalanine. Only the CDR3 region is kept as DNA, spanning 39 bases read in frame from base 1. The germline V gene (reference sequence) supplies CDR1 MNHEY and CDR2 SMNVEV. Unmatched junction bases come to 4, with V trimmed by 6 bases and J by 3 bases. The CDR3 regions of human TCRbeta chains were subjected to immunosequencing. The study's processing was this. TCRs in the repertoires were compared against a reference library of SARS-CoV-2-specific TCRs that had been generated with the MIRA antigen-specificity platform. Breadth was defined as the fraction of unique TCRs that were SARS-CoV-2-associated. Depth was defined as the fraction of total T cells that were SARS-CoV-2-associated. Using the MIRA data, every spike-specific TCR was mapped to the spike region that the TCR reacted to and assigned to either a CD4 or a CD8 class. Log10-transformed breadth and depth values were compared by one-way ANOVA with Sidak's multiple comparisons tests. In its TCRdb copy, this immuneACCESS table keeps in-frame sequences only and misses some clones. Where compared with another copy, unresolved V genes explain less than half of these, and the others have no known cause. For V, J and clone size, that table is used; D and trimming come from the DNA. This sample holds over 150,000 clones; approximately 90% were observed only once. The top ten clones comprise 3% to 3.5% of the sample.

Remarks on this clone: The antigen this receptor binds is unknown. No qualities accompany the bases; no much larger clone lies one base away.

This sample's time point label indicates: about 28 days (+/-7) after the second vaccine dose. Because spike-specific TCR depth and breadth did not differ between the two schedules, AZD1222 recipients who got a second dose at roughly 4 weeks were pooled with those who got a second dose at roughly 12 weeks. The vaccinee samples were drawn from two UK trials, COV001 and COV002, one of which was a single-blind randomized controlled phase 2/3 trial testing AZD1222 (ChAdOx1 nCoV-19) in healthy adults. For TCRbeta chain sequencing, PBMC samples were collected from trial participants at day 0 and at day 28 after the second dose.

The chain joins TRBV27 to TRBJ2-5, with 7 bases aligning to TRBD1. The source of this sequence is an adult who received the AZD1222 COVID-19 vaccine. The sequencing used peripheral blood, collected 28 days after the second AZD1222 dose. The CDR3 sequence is CASRVTGEETQYF. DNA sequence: TGTGCCAGCAGGGTTACAGGGGAAGAGACCCAGTACTTC.